The rows below give T cell receptor beta chains drawn from one sample of a study of CD4 T cells in relation to SARS-CoV-2 and coronaviruses. This table comes from immunoSEQ multiplex PCR, and its TCRdb copy is limited to in-frame clones, with some not included. Of approximately 70,000 clones in the sample, 93% are singletons; the top ten hold approximately 0.21%. Material: naive CD4+ T cells from PBMCs. The receptors here all came from a human donor in good health. CDR3s include the opening cysteine and the closing phenylalanine or tryptophan. The D gene is left open where the match is weak. For some rows the clone size is stated as once, few or many, or as a class when expanded; others skip it.

>-|-|TRBJ2-2|TRBV7-3
TGTGCCAGCAGTAACCCGACGGGGTGGAACACCGGGGAGCTGTTTTTT
CASSNPTGWNTGELFF
>once|-|TRBJ2-5|TRBV5-1
TGCGCCAGCAGCACGGTTGGCAGGGAAGAGACCCAGTACTTC
CASSTVGREETQYF
>-|TRBD1|TRBJ1-2|TRBV28
TGTGCCACTGGGACCCCGGGACAGGGGTTCGGCTACACCTTC
CATGTPGQGFGYTF
>once|-|TRBJ1-1|TRBV18
TGTGCCAGCTCACCACGCGGAGGTACGAACACTGAAGCTTTCTTT
CASSPRGGTNTEAFF
>-|-|TRBJ2-7|TRBV5-4
TGTGCCAGCAGCTTGGATACGTCGCGTCTGGGGGGATACGAGCAGTACTTC
CASSLDTSRLGGYEQYF
>-|-|TRBJ2-5|TRBV6-5
TGTGCCAGCAGTCCAGGGCTACGGGAGACCCAGTACTTC
CASSPGLRETQYF
>few|-|TRBJ2-2|TRBV7-9
TGTGCCAGCCCCCCTGAGGGGCAGGGTTTCACCGGGGAGCTGTTTTTT
CASPPEGQGFTGELFF
>-|-|TRBJ1-6|TRBV6-5
TGTGCCAGCAGGGTCTCGGCGAATTCACCCCTCCACTTT
CASRVSANSPLHF
>-|TRBD1|TRBJ1-5|TRBV6-2/TRBV6-3
TGTGCCAGCAGCAGACAGGGATGGGACAATCAGCCCCAGCATTTT
CASSRQGWDNQPQHF
>-|TRBD1|TRBJ2-1|TRBV7-9
TGTGCCAGCAGCACACCGGGACAGGGCGGGTTAAGTTCCTACAATGAGCAGTTCTTC
CASSTPGQGGLSSYNEQFF
>once|TRBD1|TRBJ2-7|TRBV28
TGTGCCAGCAGCCCACCGATAGGGACAGGACAAACCTACGAGCAGTACTTC
CASSPPIGTGQTYEQYF